This T cell receptor (beta chain) came from a study of T cells in localized non-small cell lung cancer. Study results and caveats: Turning up in adjacent lung were a median around 58 of the top 100 tumor clones. Overall survival was longer when the density of T cells in the blood was higher. Highest T cell clonality was seen in uninvolved adjacent lung, surpassing that measured in tumor.

Profiled with immunoSEQ multiplex PCR; TCRdb holds only in-frame clones, not every one. This sample yields 1,500 to 2,000 clones, of which approximately 40% are seen a single time; around 10% belongs to the top ten. Germline CDR1 and CDR2: SGDLS and YYNGEE. V was clipped by 2 bases and J by 1 base, with 11 bases between them. This CDR3 region has 15 residues. This clone has a handful of counts. Antigen specificity is unknown. This sequence originates from a woman aged 35-75 years with stage I lung adenocarcinoma. This chain uses TRBV9 with TRBJ2-3, with D hard to call. Material: lung tumor tissue, obtained before any cancer treatment. CDR3 DNA sequence: TGTGCCAGCAGCGTGACTCCTGGGGGCACAGATACGCAGTATTTT. Translated: CASSVTPGGTDTQYF.